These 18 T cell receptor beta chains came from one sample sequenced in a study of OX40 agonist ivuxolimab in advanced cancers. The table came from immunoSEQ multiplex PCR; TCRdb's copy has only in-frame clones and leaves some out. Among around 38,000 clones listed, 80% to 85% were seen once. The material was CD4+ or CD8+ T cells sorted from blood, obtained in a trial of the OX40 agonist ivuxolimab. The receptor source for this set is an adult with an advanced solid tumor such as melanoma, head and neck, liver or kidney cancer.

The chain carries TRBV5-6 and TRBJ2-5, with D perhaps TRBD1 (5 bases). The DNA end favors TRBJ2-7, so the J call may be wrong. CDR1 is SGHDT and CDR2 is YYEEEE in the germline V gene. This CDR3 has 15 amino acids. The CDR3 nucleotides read TGTGCCAGCAGCTATAGACAGAGGAAATCCTACGAGCAGTACTTC. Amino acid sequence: CASSYRQRKSYEQYF.

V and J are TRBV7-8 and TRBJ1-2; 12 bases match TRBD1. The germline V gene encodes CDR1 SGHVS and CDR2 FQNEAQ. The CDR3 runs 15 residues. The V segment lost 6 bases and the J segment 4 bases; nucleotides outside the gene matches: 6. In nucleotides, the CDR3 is TGTGCCAGCAGACGGGACAGGGGGCTTAGCTATGGCTACACCTTC. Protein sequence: CASRRDRGLSYGYTF.

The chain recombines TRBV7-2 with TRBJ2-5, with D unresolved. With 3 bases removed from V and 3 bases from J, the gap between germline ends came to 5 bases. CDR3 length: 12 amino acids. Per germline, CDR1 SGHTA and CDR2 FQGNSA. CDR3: CASSFHKETQYF. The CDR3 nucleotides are TGTGCCAGCAGCTTCCACAAAGAGACCCAGTACTTC.

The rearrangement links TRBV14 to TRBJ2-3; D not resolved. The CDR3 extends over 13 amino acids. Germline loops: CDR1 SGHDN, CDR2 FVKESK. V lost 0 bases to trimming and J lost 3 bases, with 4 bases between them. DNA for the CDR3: TGTGCCAGCAGCCAAGATTTAACAGATACGCAGTATTTT. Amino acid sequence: CASSQDLTDTQYF.

CDR3 region: CASSTGTLRNEQFF. CDR3 coding DNA: TGCGCCAGCAGCACCGGGACTCTTCGTAATGAGCAGTTCTTC. V usage is TRBV5-1 and J usage is TRBJ2-1; possible D gene TRBD2, 6 bases. This CDR3 contains 14 residues. V was pared by 4 bases and J by 7 bases, with 15 bases between. Germline CDR1 reads SGHRS; CDR2 reads YFSETQ.

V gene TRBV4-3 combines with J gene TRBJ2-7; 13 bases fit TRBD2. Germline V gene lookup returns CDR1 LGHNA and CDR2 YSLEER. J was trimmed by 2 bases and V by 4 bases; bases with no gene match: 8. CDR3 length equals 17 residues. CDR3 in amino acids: CASSPGLAGVSAYEQYF. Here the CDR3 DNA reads TGCGCCAGCAGCCCAGGACTAGCGGGAGTTTCCGCCTACGAGCAGTACTTC.

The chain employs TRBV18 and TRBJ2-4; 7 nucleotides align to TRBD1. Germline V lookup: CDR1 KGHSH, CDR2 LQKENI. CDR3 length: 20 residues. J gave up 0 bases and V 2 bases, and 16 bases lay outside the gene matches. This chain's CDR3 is CASSPESGQVTFVAKNIQYF. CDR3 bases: TGTGCCAGCTCACCAGAATCAGGACAGGTCACCTTCGTAGCCAAAAACATTCAGTACTTC.

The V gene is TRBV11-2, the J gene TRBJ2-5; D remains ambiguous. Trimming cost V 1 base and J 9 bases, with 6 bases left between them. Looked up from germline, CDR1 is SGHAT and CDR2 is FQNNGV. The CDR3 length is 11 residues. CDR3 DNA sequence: TGTGCCAGCAGCTTAGGTCAGGCCCAGTACTTC. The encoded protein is CASSLGQAQYF.

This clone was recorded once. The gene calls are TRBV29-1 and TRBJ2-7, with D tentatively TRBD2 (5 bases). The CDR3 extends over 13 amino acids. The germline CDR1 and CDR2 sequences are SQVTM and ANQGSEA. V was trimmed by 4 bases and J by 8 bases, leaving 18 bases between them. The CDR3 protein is CSVGTLGMFKQYF. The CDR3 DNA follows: TGCAGCGTTGGGACTTTGGGTATGTTCAAGCAGTACTTC.

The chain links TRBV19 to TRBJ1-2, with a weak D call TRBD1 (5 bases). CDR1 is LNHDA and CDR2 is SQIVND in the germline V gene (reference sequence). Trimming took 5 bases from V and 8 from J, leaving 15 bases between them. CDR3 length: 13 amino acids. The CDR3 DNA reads TGTGCCAGTAGTCAACCAGGGAGTTCAGGCTACACCTTC. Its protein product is CASSQPGSSGYTF.

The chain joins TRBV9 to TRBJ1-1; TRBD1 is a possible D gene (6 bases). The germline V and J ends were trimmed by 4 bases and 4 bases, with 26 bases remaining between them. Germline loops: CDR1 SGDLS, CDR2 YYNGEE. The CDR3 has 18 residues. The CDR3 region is CASSRQIGTRYGSTEAFF. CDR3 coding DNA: TGTGCCAGCAGCCGACAAATCGGGACACGGTATGGTAGCACTGAAGCTTTCTTT.

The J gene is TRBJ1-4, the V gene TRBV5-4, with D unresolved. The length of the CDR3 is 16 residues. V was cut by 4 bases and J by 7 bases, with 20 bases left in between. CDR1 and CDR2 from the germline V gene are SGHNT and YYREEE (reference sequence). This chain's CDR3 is CASSRIGTGSGEKLFF. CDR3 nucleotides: TGTGCCAGCAGCCGAATTGGTACGGGTAGTGGTGAAAAACTGTTTTTT.

As DNA, the CDR3 is TGTGCCAGCAGCCGAACCCCCTGGCGGGGGGAAAAAGATACGCAGTATTTT. As protein: CASSRTPWRGEKDTQYF. This chain uses TRBV5-4 with TRBJ2-3; 8 nucleotides line up with TRBD2. The CDR3 spans 17 residues. Germline CDR1 reads SGHNT; CDR2 reads YYREEE (reference sequence). V lost 4 bases and J lost 5; bases outside the gene matches: 15.

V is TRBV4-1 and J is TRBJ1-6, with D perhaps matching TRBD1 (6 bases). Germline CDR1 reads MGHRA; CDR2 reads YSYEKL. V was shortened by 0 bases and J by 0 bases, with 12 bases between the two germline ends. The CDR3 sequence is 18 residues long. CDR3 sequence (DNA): TGCGCCAGCAGCCAAGATGGGGGGGGGCTCTCCTATAATTCACCCCTCCACTTT. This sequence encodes CASSQDGGGLSYNSPLHF.

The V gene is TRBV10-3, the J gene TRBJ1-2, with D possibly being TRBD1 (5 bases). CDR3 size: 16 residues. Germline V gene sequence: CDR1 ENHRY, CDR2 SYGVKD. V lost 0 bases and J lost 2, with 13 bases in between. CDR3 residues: CAISESFGTFNYGYTF. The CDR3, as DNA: TGTGCCATCAGTGAGTCCTTCGGGACCTTCAACTATGGCTACACCTTC.

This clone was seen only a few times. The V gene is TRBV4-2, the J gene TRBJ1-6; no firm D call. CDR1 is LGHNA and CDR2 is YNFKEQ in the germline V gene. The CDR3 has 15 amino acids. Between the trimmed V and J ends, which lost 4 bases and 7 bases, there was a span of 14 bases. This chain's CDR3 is CASSPRPDKNSPLHF. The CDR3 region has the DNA TGTGCCAGCAGCCCCCGACCAGACAAGAATTCACCCCTCCACTTT.

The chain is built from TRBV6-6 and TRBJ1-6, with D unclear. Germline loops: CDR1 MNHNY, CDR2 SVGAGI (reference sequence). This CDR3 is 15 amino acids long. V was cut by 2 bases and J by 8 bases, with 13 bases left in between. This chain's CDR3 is CASSYVGSGYSPLHF. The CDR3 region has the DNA TGTGCCAGCAGTTACGTAGGATCAGGCTATTCACCCCTCCACTTT.

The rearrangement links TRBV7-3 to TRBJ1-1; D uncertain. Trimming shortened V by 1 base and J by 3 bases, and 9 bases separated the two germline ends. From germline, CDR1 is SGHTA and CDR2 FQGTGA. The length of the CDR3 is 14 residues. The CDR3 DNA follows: TGTGCCAGCAGCTTAAAGGCCGAAGACACTGAAGCTTTCTTT. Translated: CASSLKAEDTEAFF. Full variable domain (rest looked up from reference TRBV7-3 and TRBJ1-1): GAGVSQTPSNKVTEKGKYVELRCDPISGHTALYWYRQSLGQGPEFLIYFQGTGAADDSGLPNDRFFAVRPEGSVSTLKIQRTERGDSAVYLCASSLKAEDTEAFFGQGTRLTVV.